The 10 T cell receptor beta chains below all came from one sample that was sequenced in a study of control samples from healthy donors and cancer patients (dated by TCRdb to between 2020 and 2021). Library construction relied on the immunoSEQ multiplex PCR assay. Not all clones reach the TCRdb copy of this immuneACCESS table, which keeps in-frame sequences only. Checked studies attribute under half of the gap to unresolved V genes and leave the rest unexplained. This sample's table contains approximately 190,000 clones. Roughly 2% of the sample is held by the ten biggest clonotypes. The sequenced sample consisted of blood. The receptors were sampled from a woman under 40 in good health.

Regarding this clone: At one boundary the junction diverges from the germline segment, which might be a read error. The CDR3 protein is CSVRTGALYGHTF. CDR3 DNA: TGCAGCGTACGAACCGGGGCCCTATATGGCCACACCTTC. The chain uses TRBV29-1 and TRBJ1-2; D might be TRBD1 (5 bases). Germline V CDR1 and CDR2: SQVTM, ANQGSEA. There are 13 residues in the CDR3. The whole variable domain, filled in from reference TRBV29-1 and TRBJ1-2, reads SAVISQKPSRDICQRGTSLTIQCQVDSQVTMMFWYRQQPGQSLTLIATANQGSEATYESGFVIDKFPISRPNLTFSTLTVSNMSPEDSSIYLCSVRTGALYGHTFGSGTRLTVV.

J is TRBJ1-3 and V is TRBV30; D remains ambiguous. Trimming stripped 6 bases from V and 0 bases from J, with 9 bases between. Per the germline V gene, CDR1 is GTSNPN and CDR2 is SVGIG (reference sequence). CDR3 size: 13 residues. The CDR3: CACSHFSGNTIYF. As DNA, the CDR3 is TGTGCCTGCAGCCACTTCTCTGGAAACACCATATATTTT.

This chain connects TRBV5-1 to TRBJ2-2, with 7 bases aligning to TRBD1. V was pared by 1 base and J by 1 base, with 7 bases of the junction left unmatched. Germline V lookup: CDR1 SGHRS, CDR2 YFSETQ. The CDR3 runs 17 residues. The CDR3 sequence: CASSLPLGTVNTGELFF. CDR3 nucleotides: TGCGCCAGCAGCTTGCCCCTCGGGACAGTGAACACCGGGGAGCTGTTTTTT. The whole variable domain, remainder taken from reference TRBV5-1 and TRBJ2-2, is KAGVTQTPRYLIKTRGQQVTLSCSPISGHRSVSWYQQTPGQGLQFLFEYFSETQRNKGNFPGRFSGRQFSNSRSEMNVSTLELGDSALYLCASSLPLGTVNTGELFFGEGSRLTVL.

The chain uses TRBV28 and TRBJ1-2, with D perhaps TRBD1 (5 bases). The CDR3 is 15 residues long. Germline V gives CDR1 MDHEN, CDR2 SYDVKM. V dropped 6 bases and J dropped 4 bases, with 18 bases sitting between them. The CDR3 region is CASSRRRGLLYGYTF. The DNA of the CDR3 is TGTGCCAGCAGCCGCCGTCGGGGACTTCTCTATGGCTACACCTTC.

The chain uses TRBV27 and TRBJ2-1, with 9 nucleotides matching TRBD2. This CDR3 is built from 15 residues. With 8 bases clipped from V and 0 bases from J, the junction kept 5 bases outside the gene matches. Germline assignment: CDR1 MNHEY and CDR2 SMNVEV (reference sequence). This CDR3 is CASQSGGPSYNEQFF. CDR3 sequence (DNA): TGTGCCAGCCAGAGCGGGGGGCCCTCCTACAATGAGCAGTTCTTC.

The V and J genes are TRBV7-3 and TRBJ2-5, with TRBD1 as a possible D gene (5 bases). This CDR3 is 15 amino acids long. V was clipped by 1 base and J by 5 bases, with 14 bases between them. Looked up from germline, CDR1 is SGHTA and CDR2 is FQGTGA. In DNA, the CDR3 is TGTGCCAGCAGCTTAAACGGCAGACAGACCGAGACCCAGTACTTC. It yields the protein CASSLNGRQTETQYF.

The chain carries TRBV5-1 and TRBJ1-2; TRBD1 is a possible D gene (5 bases). The CDR3 has 14 amino acids. The V end was cut by 4 bases, the J end by 4 bases, with 14 bases between. Looked up from germline, CDR1 is SGHRS and CDR2 is YFSETQ. The CDR3 nucleotides read TGCGCCAGCAGCCCCTCGGGACTACGCTATGGCTACACCTTC. Translating gives CASSPSGLRYGYTF.

The V call is TRBV18, the J call TRBJ1-1; D possibly corresponds to TRBD1 (6 bases). The V gene's germline CDR1 is KGHSH and CDR2 LQKENI. This CDR3 region has 14 residues. The V and J ends lost 5 bases and 0 bases respectively, with 10 bases between them. CDR3 residues: CASSEQGLNTEAFF. The CDR3 region has the DNA TGTGCCAGCTCAGAACAGGGTTTGAACACTGAAGCTTTCTTT.

The chain uses TRBV5-1 and TRBJ1-2, with a weak D call TRBD1 (5 bases). Germline loops: CDR1 SGHRS, CDR2 YFSETQ. V was shortened by 4 bases and J by 5 bases, with 12 bases between the two germline ends. CDR3 size: 13 residues. This CDR3 is CASSPQVEYGYTF. The CDR3 coding sequence is TGCGCCAGCAGCCCACAGGTTGAGTATGGCTACACCTTC.

This chain uses TRBV28 with TRBJ1-4; 7 nucleotides line up with TRBD1. The CDR3 is 15 residues long. The J segment lost 3 bases and the V segment lost 6 bases, leaving 7 bases of the junction unmatched. CDR1 is MDHEN, CDR2 SYDVKM, per germline. The CDR3: CASSTPGGSNEKLFF. CDR3 DNA sequence: TGTGCCAGCAGCACTCCAGGGGGGTCTAATGAAAAACTGTTTTTT.